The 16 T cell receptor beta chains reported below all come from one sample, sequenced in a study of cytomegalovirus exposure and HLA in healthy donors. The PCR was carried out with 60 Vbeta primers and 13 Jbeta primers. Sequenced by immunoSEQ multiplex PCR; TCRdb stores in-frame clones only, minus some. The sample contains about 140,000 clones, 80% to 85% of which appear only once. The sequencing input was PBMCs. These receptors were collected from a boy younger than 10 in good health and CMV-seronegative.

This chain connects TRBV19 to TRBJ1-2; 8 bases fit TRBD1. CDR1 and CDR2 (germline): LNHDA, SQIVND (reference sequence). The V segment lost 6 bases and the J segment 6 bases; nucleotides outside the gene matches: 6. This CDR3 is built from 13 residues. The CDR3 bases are TGTGCCAGTAGGGACAGGGTATCGGATGGCTACACCTTC. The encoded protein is CASRDRVSDGYTF.

CDR3 sequence: CASSLLVYEQYF. The CDR3 DNA reads TGTGCCAGCAGTTTATTAGTCTACGAGCAGTACTTC. The chain is built from TRBV28 and TRBJ2-7; D is unclear. V was clipped by 1 base and J by 3 bases, with 4 bases between them. Germline V lookup: CDR1 MDHEN, CDR2 SYDVKM. The CDR3 extends over 12 amino acids.

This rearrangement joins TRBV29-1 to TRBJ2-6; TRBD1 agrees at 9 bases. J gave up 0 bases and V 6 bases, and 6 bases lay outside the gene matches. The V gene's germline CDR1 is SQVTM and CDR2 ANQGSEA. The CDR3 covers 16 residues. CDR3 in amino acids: CSVRDREISGANVLTF. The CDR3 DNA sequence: TGCAGCGTCCGGGACAGGGAGATCTCTGGGGCCAACGTCCTGACTTTC.

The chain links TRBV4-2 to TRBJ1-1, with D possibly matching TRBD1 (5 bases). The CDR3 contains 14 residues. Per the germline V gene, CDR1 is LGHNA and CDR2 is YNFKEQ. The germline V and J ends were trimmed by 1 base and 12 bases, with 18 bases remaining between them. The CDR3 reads CASSQVSRDGLSFF. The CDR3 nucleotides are TGTGCCAGCAGCCAAGTAAGCAGGGATGGGCTGTCTTTCTTT.

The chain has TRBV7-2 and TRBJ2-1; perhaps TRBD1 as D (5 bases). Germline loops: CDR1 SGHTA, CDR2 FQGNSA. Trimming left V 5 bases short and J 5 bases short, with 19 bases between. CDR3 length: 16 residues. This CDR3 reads CASSLRTGANHNEQFF. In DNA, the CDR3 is TGTGCCAGCAGCCTGCGAACTGGGGCTAACCACAATGAGCAGTTCTTC.

The CDR3 DNA reads as TGCGCCAGCAGCTCACAGATCACCGGGGAGCTGTTTTTT. As protein: CASSSQITGELFF. This rearrangement joins TRBV5-1 to TRBJ2-2; D call uncertain. This CDR3 has 13 amino acids. Germline V lookup: CDR1 SGHRS, CDR2 YFSETQ. V was cut by 3 bases and J by 4 bases, with 7 bases left in between. The whole variable domain, filled in from reference TRBV5-1 and TRBJ2-2, reads KAGVTQTPRYLIKTRGQQVTLSCSPISGHRSVSWYQQTPGQGLQFLFEYFSETQRNKGNFPGRFSGRQFSNSRSEMNVSTLELGDSALYLCASSSQITGELFFGEGSRLTVL.

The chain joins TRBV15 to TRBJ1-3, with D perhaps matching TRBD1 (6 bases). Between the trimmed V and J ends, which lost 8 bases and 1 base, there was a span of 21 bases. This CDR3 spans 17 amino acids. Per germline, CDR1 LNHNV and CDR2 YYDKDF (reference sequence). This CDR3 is CATAIDRRVISGNTIYF. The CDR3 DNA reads TGTGCCACCGCGATCGACAGGCGGGTGATATCTGGAAACACCATATATTTT.

Written as DNA, the CDR3 is TGTGCCAGCAGCCGAGGCGTCCCGGGACAGGGAGGTGAGCAGTTCTTC. Its translation: CASSRGVPGQGGEQFF. The rearrangement uses TRBV7-9 and TRBJ2-1; 9 positions agree with TRBD1. The CDR3 contains 16 residues. V was pared by 5 bases and J by 9 bases, with 14 bases of the junction left unmatched. CDR1 is SEHNR and CDR2 is FQNEAQ in the germline V gene (reference sequence).

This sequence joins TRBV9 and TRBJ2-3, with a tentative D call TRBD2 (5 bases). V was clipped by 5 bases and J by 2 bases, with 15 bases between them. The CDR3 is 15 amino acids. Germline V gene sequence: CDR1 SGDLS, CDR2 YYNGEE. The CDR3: CASSEGGFFTDTQYF. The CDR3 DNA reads TGTGCCAGCAGTGAGGGCGGATTTTTCACAGATACGCAGTATTTT.

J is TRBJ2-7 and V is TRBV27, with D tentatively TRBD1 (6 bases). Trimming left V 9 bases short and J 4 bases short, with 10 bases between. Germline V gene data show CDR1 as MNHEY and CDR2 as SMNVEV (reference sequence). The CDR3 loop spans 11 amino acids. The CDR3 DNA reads TGTGCCAGTACCAGGGGTTACGAGCAGTACTTC. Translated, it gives CASTRGYEQYF.

CDR3 sequence (DNA): TGTGCCAGCAGCCGTGCCGGGACAGGGTTGAGTGGCTACACCTTC. It yields the protein CASSRAGTGLSGYTF. This chain connects TRBV7-6 to TRBJ1-2; 9 bases match TRBD1. Germline values: CDR1 SGHVS, CDR2 FNYEAQ. CDR3 length: 15 amino acids. V dropped 5 bases and J dropped 7; count of bases not matched to a gene: 11.

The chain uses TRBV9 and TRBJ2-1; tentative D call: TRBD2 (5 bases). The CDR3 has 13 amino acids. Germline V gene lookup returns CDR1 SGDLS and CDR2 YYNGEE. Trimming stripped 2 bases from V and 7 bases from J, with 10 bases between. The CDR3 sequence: CASSVGLANEQFF. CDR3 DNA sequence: TGTGCCAGCAGCGTCGGACTGGCAAATGAGCAGTTCTTC.

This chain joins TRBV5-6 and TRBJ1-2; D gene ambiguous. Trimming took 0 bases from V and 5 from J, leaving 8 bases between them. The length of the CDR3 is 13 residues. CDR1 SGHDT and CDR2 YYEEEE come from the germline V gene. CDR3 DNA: TGTGCCAGCAGCTTGGATGAGGGATATGGCTACACCTTC. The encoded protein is CASSLDEGYGYTF.

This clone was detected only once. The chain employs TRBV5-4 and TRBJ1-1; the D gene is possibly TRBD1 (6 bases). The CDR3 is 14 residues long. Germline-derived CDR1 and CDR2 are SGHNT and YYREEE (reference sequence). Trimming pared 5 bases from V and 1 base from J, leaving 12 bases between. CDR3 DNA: TGTGCCAGCAGGGGGGGGGCCCCGAACACTGAAGCTTTCTTT. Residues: CASRGGAPNTEAFF.

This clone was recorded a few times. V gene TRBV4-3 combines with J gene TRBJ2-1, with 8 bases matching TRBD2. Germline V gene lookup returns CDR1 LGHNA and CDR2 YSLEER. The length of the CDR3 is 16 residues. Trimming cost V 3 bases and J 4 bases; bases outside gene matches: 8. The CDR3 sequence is CASSQEAGELYNEQFF. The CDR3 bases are TGCGCCAGCAGCCAGGAAGCGGGAGAGTTATACAATGAGCAGTTCTTC.

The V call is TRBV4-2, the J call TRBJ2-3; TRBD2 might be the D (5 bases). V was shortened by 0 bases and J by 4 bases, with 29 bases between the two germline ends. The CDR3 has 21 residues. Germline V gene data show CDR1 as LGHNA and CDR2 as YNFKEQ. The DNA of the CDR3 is TGTGCCAGCAGCCAAGATCTGCGGACTTCACGACACTCGGACCTACCAGATACGCAGTATTTT. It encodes CASSQDLRTSRHSDLPDTQYF.